A selection of T cell receptor beta chains follows, all from one sample in a study of siplizumab effects on memory and regulatory T cells. Repertoires were generated with immunoSEQ multiplex PCR, while TCRdb's copy carries only in-frame clones and drops some. The data hold about 82,000 clones, with roughly 86% observed a single time. The specimen sequenced was Tregs sorted from blood. Every receptor here comes from a human donor in good health. Both conserved end residues are part of each CDR3. The D gene is left open where the match is weak. For some rows the clone size is stated as once, few or many, or as a class when expanded; others skip it.

cdr3_length | j_call | clone_size | d_call | v_call | cdr3_nt | cdr3_aa
17 | TRBJ1-2 | once | TRBD1 | TRBV5-5 | TGTGCCAGCAGCTTGGCCCCGACAGGGGGTTTTATCTATGGCTACACCTTC | CASSLAPTGGFIYGYTF
17 | TRBJ2-6 | few | . | TRBV7-9 | TGTGCCAGCAGCCCCTCTCCGGGGTCCGGGTGGGCCAACGTCCTGACTTTC | CASSPSPGSGWANVLTF
14 | TRBJ1-6 | . | . | TRBV7-9 | TGTGCCAGCAGCTCTGGACAGTCGGCCTTCACCCTCCACTTT | CASSSGQSAFTLHF
16 | TRBJ2-1 | . | . | TRBV4-1 | TGCGCCAGCAGCCAAGAATGGTCGGGGGCGGGACGTGAGCAGTTCTTC | CASSQEWSGAGREQFF
15 | TRBJ1-6 | . | . | TRBV28 | TGTGCCAGCAGTCTGGGGGGAGTGGGGAATTCACCCCTCCACTTT | CASSLGGVGNSPLHF
14 | TRBJ2-7 | . | TRBD2 | TRBV5-1 | TGCGCCAGCAGCTTGGTTCTAGCGGGAAACGAGCAGTACTTC | CASSLVLAGNEQYF
13 | TRBJ1-2 | . | . | TRBV30 | TGTGCCTGGAGTCCCGGGGGAGACTATGGCTACACCTTC | CAWSPGGDYGYTF
14 | TRBJ2-2 | . | . | TRBV5-1 | TGCGCCAGCAGCTTTAACGGTCACACCGGGGAGCTGTTTTTT | CASSFNGHTGELFF
13 | TRBJ2-7 | . | . | TRBV11-2 | TGTGCCAGCAGCTTAGGACGGATCTACGAGCAGTACTTC | CASSLGRIYEQYF
12 | TRBJ2-3 | . | . | TRBV2 | TGTGCCAGCAGTCGTAGGCCAGATACGCAGTATTTT | CASSRRPDTQYF
14 | TRBJ2-2 | . | . | TRBV6-5 | TGTGCCAGCAGGCTCGGCCAGAACACCGGGGAGCTGTTTTTT | CASRLGQNTGELFF
15 | TRBJ1-4 | . | . | TRBV7-9 | TGTGCCAGCAGCTTAACGTGGGGCCTTAATGAAAAACTGTTTTTT | CASSLTWGLNEKLFF
17 | TRBJ1-5 | . | TRBD1 | TRBV27 | TGTGCCAGCACCCCTTTGGGAGGAGGGGGCGTTAATCAGCCCCAGCATTTT | CASTPLGGGGVNQPQHF
13 | TRBJ2-7 | . | . | TRBV28 | TGTGCCAGCAGGGAGGCTACCTTCTACGAGCAGTACTTC | CASREATFYEQYF
13 | TRBJ2-3 | . | . | TRBV14 | TGTGCCAGCAGCCAAGCTGGGGCAGATACGCAGTATTTT | CASSQAGADTQYF
13 | TRBJ1-5 | . | . | TRBV6-1 | TGTGCCAGTCTCCGGGGGGGCAATCAGCCCCAGCATTTT | CASLRGGNQPQHF
15 | TRBJ2-3 | . | . | TRBV4-1 | TGCGCCAGCAGCCAACCTTGGACAACCCCAGATACGCAGTATTTT | CASSQPWTTPDTQYF
14 | TRBJ2-5 | once | TRBD2 | TRBV28 | TGTGCCAGCAGTTTTACGGGGGGGCAAGAGACCCAGTACTTC | CASSFTGGQETQYF
13 | TRBJ1-2 | . | TRBD1 | TRBV6-6 | TGTGCCAGCAGGATGGACAGGGTCGATGGCTACACCTTC | CASRMDRVDGYTF
11 | TRBJ1-2 | . | . | TRBV20-1 | TGCAGTGCTGCTACAATGGAGGGCTACACCTTC | CSAATMEGYTF
13 | TRBJ1-5 | few | . | TRBV6-1 | TGTGCCAGCAGGACAGGCGGCAATCAGCCCCAGCATTTT | CASRTGGNQPQHF
15 | TRBJ2-1 | . | . | TRBV7-9 | TGTGCCGGGGCGGCGGGGCCGAACTCCTACAATGAGCAGTTCTTC | CAGAAGPNSYNEQFF
13 | TRBJ1-2 | . | TRBD1 | TRBV6-6 | TGTGCCAGCCGACAGGGGGCCAACTATGGCTACACCTTC | CASRQGANYGYTF
14 | TRBJ2-7 | . | TRBD1 | TRBV11-2 | TGTGCCAGCCGCCGTCCCGGGACAGGGATAGAGCAGTACTTC | CASRRPGTGIEQYF
16 | TRBJ2-6 | . | . | TRBV18 | TGTGCCAGCTCACCTACCCGACAGGCTGGGGCCAACGTCCTGACTTTC | CASSPTRQAGANVLTF
14 | TRBJ2-7 | . | . | TRBV5-1 | TGCGCCAGCAGCTCTGGGCAGGGAGCCTACGAGCAGTACTTC | CASSSGQGAYEQYF
17 | TRBJ1-4 | . | TRBD1 | TRBV28 | TGTGCCAGCAGTCCACCCCCAGGGGGGGGGACTAATGAAAAACTGTTTTTT | CASSPPPGGGTNEKLFF
16 | TRBJ2-5 | . | TRBD2 | TRBV6-1 | TGTGCCAGCAGTGAAGCGCCTAGCGGGGGGTGGGAGACCCAGTACTTC | CASSEAPSGGWETQYF
12 | TRBJ2-5 | . | . | TRBV28 | TGTGCCGATTCTCCAGGGCGAGAGACCCAGTACTTC | CADSPGRETQYF
13 | TRBJ1-1 | . | . | TRBV6-6 | TGTGCCAGCAGTTACCTCGGGGATCGAGGGGCTTTCTTT | CASSYLGDRGAFF
12 | TRBJ1-2 | . | . | TRBV27 | TGTGCCAGCAGAAGTGTCGGGGCCGGCTACACCTTC | CASRSVGAGYTF
14 | TRBJ2-7 | . | . | TRBV10-3 | TGTGCCATCAGTGGAGGAGGGGGCTCCTACGAGCAGTACTTC | CAISGGGGSYEQYF
14 | TRBJ1-1 | . | TRBD1 | TRBV10-3 | TGTGCCATCAGAGGGACAGATATGAACACTGAAGCTTTCTTT | CAIRGTDMNTEAFF
15 | TRBJ2-7 | . | . | TRBV4-2 | TGTGCCAGCAGCCAAGAGGGTAGGGAGGCCTACGAGCAGTACTTC | CASSQEGREAYEQYF
10 | TRBJ2-5 | . | . | TRBV7-9 | TGTGCCAGCAGCTTAGAGACCCAGTACTTC | CASSLETQYF
17 | TRBJ2-5 | . | TRBD2 | TRBV4-2 | TGTGCCAGCAGCGAATTAACGACTAGCGGGGGGGTCCAGACCCAGTACTTC | CASSELTTSGGVQTQYF
13 | TRBJ1-5 | few | TRBD1 | TRBV30 | TGTGCCTGGAGTGCCACAGGGGATCAGCCCCAGCATTTT | CAWSATGDQPQHF
16 | TRBJ1-6 | . | TRBD1 | TRBV18 | TGTGCCAGCTCACCCCCGGGACAGGGAATTCTTTCACCCCTCCACTTT | CASSPPGQGILSPLHF
14 | TRBJ1-2 | . | . | TRBV7-2 | TGTGCCAGCAGCTTAGTACAGCTAAACTATGGCTACACCTTC | CASSLVQLNYGYTF
11 | TRBJ2-3 | . | . | TRBV4-3 | TGCGCCAGCAGCCAAACGAATACGCAGTATTTT | CASSQTNTQYF
13 | TRBJ2-7 | . | . | TRBV15 | TGTGCCACCAGCAGAGATTCGGGAAACGAGCAGTACTTC | CATSRDSGNEQYF
14 | TRBJ1-1 | . | TRBD1 | TRBV7-3 | TGTGCCAGCAGCTTAAAGGGGGCAGTCACTGAAGCTTTCTTT | CASSLKGAVTEAFF
14 | TRBJ1-2 | . | . | TRBV7-2 | TGTGCCAGCAGCTATATCCCAGGCTCATATGGCTACACCTTC | CASSYIPGSYGYTF
13 | TRBJ2-7 | . | . | TRBV18 | TGTGCCAGCTCACCAGAGGGGGTAGGCGAGCAGTACTTC | CASSPEGVGEQYF
13 | TRBJ1-6 | . | . | TRBV19 | TGTGCCAGTAGTAAGCAGAGAAATTCACCCCTCCACTTT | CASSKQRNSPLHF
14 | TRBJ2-5 | . | . | TRBV7-9 | TGTGCCAGCAGCTTTGGACGGGGATGGGAGACCCAGTACTTC | CASSFGRGWETQYF
16 | TRBJ2-5 | . | . | TRBV7-9 | TGTGCCAGCAGCTTAGTCAGGGGATCGGGCCAAGAGACCCAGTACTTC | CASSLVRGSGQETQYF
16 | TRBJ1-5 | few | . | TRBV10-3 | TGTGCCATCAGTGAGTCACGGGACGGACTCAATCAGCCCCAGCATTTT | CAISESRDGLNQPQHF
20 | TRBJ2-1 | . | TRBD2 | TRBV7-3 | TGTGCCAGCAGCTTAACGTTTAGCCTAGCGGGGGGGCCCCCCTACAATGAGCAGTTCTTC | CASSLTFSLAGGPPYNEQFF
13 | TRBJ1-1 | . | TRBD1 | TRBV19 | TGTGCCAGTAGCTTAATGACAGGGTCTGAAGCTTTCTTT | CASSLMTGSEAFF
17 | TRBJ2-7 | . | . | TRBV30 | TGTGCCTGGAGTGTACCTAGTGGAAGGGGGGGACTTAACGAGCAGTACTTC | CAWSVPSGRGGLNEQYF
13 | TRBJ1-6 | few | TRBD1 | TRBV19 | TGTGCCAGTAGCGACAGGGAGGGCATACCCCTCCACTTT | CASSDREGIPLHF
15 | TRBJ2-5 | . | TRBD1 | TRBV18 | TGTGCCAGCTCTCTCTTGACAGGGCGGAAAGAGACCCAGTACTTC | CASSLLTGRKETQYF
15 | TRBJ2-1 | . | TRBD2 | TRBV11-2 | TGTGCCAGCAGCCTAGGACTAGCGGGGGTCAATGAGCAGTTCTTC | CASSLGLAGVNEQFF
13 | TRBJ1-1 | few | . | TRBV5-6 | TGTGCCAGCAGCAGGGGGGCAGGGTCCGAAGCTTTCTTT | CASSRGAGSEAFF
16 | TRBJ1-3 | . | TRBD1 | TRBV7-6 | TGTGCCAGCAGCTTCGGACAGGGTACGGCTGGAAACACCATATATTTT | CASSFGQGTAGNTIYF
13 | TRBJ2-5 | . | TRBD1 | TRBV5-6 | TGTGCCAGCAGCTCGGGACAGCAAGAGACCCAGTACTTC | CASSSGQQETQYF
14 | TRBJ2-4 | . | . | TRBV5-1 | TGCGCCAGCAGCTTGGTGGGGGCCGAAAACATTCAGTACTTC | CASSLVGAENIQYF